What follows is one TCR beta chain and its context. This clonotype was observed at least ten times. What antigen it recognizes has not been identified. The record has no base qualities; no much larger clone is one base away. Immediately after resection, surgical brain or tumor specimens were cryofrozen in liquid nitrogen, with peripheral blood cells collected concurrently. CDR1 DFQATT and CDR2 SNEGSKA were looked up in the germline V gene (reference sequence). Taken from cysteine to phenylalanine, the CDR3 has 13 residues. The read is trimmed to its CDR3 DNA, 39 bases read in frame from base 1. V and J are trimmed by 6 bases and 4 bases, and the gene matches miss 7 bases of the junction. This sample was included in a study of glioma-infiltrating T cells (dated by TCRdb to 2016 to 2017). About the full investigation: Low-grade gliomas were WHO grade II oligodendrogliomas or astrocytomas, and glioblastomas were WHO grade IV tumors sampled at initial rather than recurrent diagnosis. Glioma patients received dexamethasone for six or fewer days before surgery. Blood libraries targeted about 4.5- to 10-fold sequencing coverage of some 1.1 million peripheral T cells. Glioma tissue, non-neoplastic brain tissue and matched peripheral blood mononuclear cells were used as sources from which TCR alpha- and beta-chain repertoires were sequenced. To measure divergence between tissue and blood T-cell populations, each tissue-infiltrating repertoire was compared with the peripheral blood repertoire of the same patient. Three low-grade glioma patients, roughly 8 primary glioblastoma patients and three non-glioma patients contributing non-neoplastic brain tissue were included in the paired cohort.

The iRepertoire nested amplicon-rescue multiplex PCR (arm-PCR) platform was used to amplify TCR alpha and beta CDR3 regions from RNA. One-step reverse transcription and amplification used about 95-400 ng of tissue mRNA or PBMC total RNA as input. After bead purification, a secondary multiplex PCR added Illumina adapters, and libraries were gel-purified between 200 and 400 bp. Internal 6-nucleotide barcodes were carried by the libraries and were used for demultiplexing. The libraries were sequenced on an Illumina MiSeq using 2x220 or 2x250 nucleotide paired-end reads. On the authors' methods: FLASH 1.2.11 was used to merge paired reads, and BWA-MEM then aligned the reads to the GRCh37 human genome before TRA and TRB reads were extracted. For V and J assignment, an IMGT-derived reference of cassette sequences and CDR3 motifs that included pseudogenes was used. Reads were translated in three frames, and productive CDR3s were defined as those with a C...FGXG motif and no stop codons. A clonotype was defined as a unique combination of a V-J cassette pair and a CDR3 amino acid sequence. Reads were filtered by Hamming distance, with the threshold set by the sequence error rate of each sample in mapped regions. TCRdb redid the processing of the public reads, applying fastp at Q25 and MiXCR, and retained in-frame beta chains. Every entry covers one CDR3 protein and lists the most common genes and DNA from its rows. The V and J calls here are based on TCRdb, not the publication. The sample table contains 400,000 or so distinct CDR3 sequences; only one count was recorded for roughly 41% of them. The ten most abundant clones make up more than 10% of the sample.

The full study reports these points: Small numbers underpinned the group comparisons: about 8 glioblastoma patients, three low-grade glioma patients and three non-neoplastic patients. Patients with low tissue-blood divergence were marked by a signature set of shared blood CDR3 motifs, and this signature set was depleted in highly divergent patients. VJ-independent divergence between tissue and blood was lower than expected in non-neoplastic patients but higher than expected in all gliomas, particularly low-grade gliomas. Tissue and blood shared very few CDR3 sequences, a result attributed to high CDR3 diversity and limited sampling.

This chain is built from TRBV20-1 and TRBJ1-1, with 8 middle bases fitting TRBD1. Specimen: glioma tissue, nonneoplastic brain tissue, or PBMCs (not recorded which). The origin of this receptor is a human donor with low-grade glioma or glioblastoma, undergoing nonglioma brain surgery, or in good health (not recorded which). The sequenced DNA is TGCAGTGCCCTGACAGGGGTAGGCACTGAAGCTTTCTTT. It translates as CSALTGVGTEAFF.